This T cell receptor beta chain appears in the sequencing data of a study of shared T cell receptors in the human thymus (dated by TCRdb to about 2021). With respect to the entire study: The study examined how self-reactive, shared T-cell receptor alpha chains are generated in the human thymus.

The CDR3 measures 15 amino acids from cysteine to phenylalanine. CDR3 DNA is the only sequence kept; it has 45 bases, read in frame from the first base. The junction shows trimming of 6 bases on V and 1 base on J, and the gene matches do not reach 5 bases of it. Taken from the germline V gene, the CDR1 and CDR2 loops are SQVTM and ANQGSEA. A note on this clone: Its antigen has not been determined. No much larger clone exists at a distance of one base, and base qualities are not known.

Library preparation was by the immunoSEQ multiplex PCR assay. TCRdb provides this immuneACCESS table in a form limited to in-frame rearrangements. Some clones are lacking; in checked studies, under half of them reflect an unresolved V gene, and why the rest are absent is not known. This sample lists about 660,000 clones; 85% to 90% were detected once. The leading ten clones occupy 0.0095% to 0.012% of the sample. These data are also associated with another study on human thymus T cells. Reported in the second study: Immunologically healthy infants undergoing open corrective cardiac surgery for congenital heart defects in Finland were used as donors. The thymus tissue came from surgical resects taken out during corrective cardiac surgery. Both the thymic and the peripheral blood repertoires appeared to show biased V and J gene segment usage. Highly overlapping thymic TCR repertoires among unrelated individuals were reported in the related research. TCR alpha and beta repertoires from roughly eight infant thymus samples and a few related peripheral blood samples were characterized in the study. Donor ages ranging from roughly 6 to 244 days were recorded, and a handful of male and two female infants were included in the cohort. Thymocytes were released mechanically from tissue and stored at -70 °C as pellets of roughly 9.5-32 million cells. Genomic DNA was extracted from frozen cell pellets with a QIAsymphony instrument. The immunoSEQ multiplex PCR assay was used to amplify the TCRB and TCRAD loci from a standardized amount of quality-controlled genomic DNA. The amplicons spanned the V(D)J region and were long enough to cover the CDR3 and allow V and J genes to be identified. Through the commercial immunoSEQ service, the amplicons were sequenced on an Illumina platform. Corrections for primer bias and sequencing errors followed previously described methods, while TCRAD and TCRB definitions were based on the IMGT database. Analysis of the repertoires was done with immunoSEQ Analyzer 3.0 and VDJTools and included basic statistics, V/J segment usage, diversity estimates, rarefaction and pairwise overlap. Chao1, ChaoE, Efron-Thisted, Shannon and inverse Simpson indices were used to estimate diversity, which was also estimated on datasets down-sampled to the smallest sample. For repertoire overlap, CDR3 nucleotide sequence, V gene and J gene had to match strictly, and clustering was done by Jaccard-based multidimensional scaling. On average, thymus samples gave 750,000 to 1,000,000 unique TCRB clonotypes, whereas blood samples gave roughly 86,000.

The rearranged segments are TRBV29-1 and TRBJ2-2; TRBD2 lines up with 10 middle nucleotides. The specimen sequenced was thymocytes. The clonotype comes from a boy under two years old with a congenital heart defect. Donor details come from another sample of the same person, matched by shared clones. The sequenced DNA: TGCAGCGTCAATGGACTAGCGGAGAACACCGGGGAGCTGTTTTTT. Translated, it reads CSVNGLAENTGELFF.